This T cell receptor beta chain was sequenced for a study of blood T cell repertoires in COVID-19. Whole-study context: The origin of the acute and convalescent COVID-19 samples was the United States, Italy and Spain. Nucleic acid was either cDNA or gDNA, and it came from T cells, B-cell-depleted T cells, or PBMCs.

In the authors' workflow: Reference gene primers were amplified, and this amplification served to estimate nucleated cell counts. Assay: immunoSEQ multiplex PCR; the TCRdb copy retains only in-frame clones and omits some. V and J calls and clone size are given by that table; D and trimming were obtained from the DNA. The sample shows about 160,000 clones, around 85% of them seen only once. This CDR3 is built from 14 residues. Germline CDR1 and CDR2: SEHNR and FQNEAQ (reference sequence). V was shortened by 5 bases and J by 3 bases, with 11 bases between the two germline ends. The sequence was obtained from a human donor with acute or convalescent COVID-19. The donor label of this sample is uncertain. The chain has TRBV7-9 and TRBJ1-5, with unresolved D. The material sequenced was peripheral blood. The CDR3 sequence is CASSTTSSNQPQHF. CDR3 DNA sequence: TGTGCCAGCAGCACAACAAGTTCCAATCAGCCCCAGCATTTT.